This T cell receptor (beta chain) was retrieved from a study of circulating and synovial CD4+ cells in juvenile arthritis. Details on this clone: Its target is unknown.

Method: immunoSEQ multiplex PCR; TCRdb's copy keeps in-frame clones and lacks some. The sample lists some 14,000 clones, over 80% occurring once. V was shortened by 3 bases and J by 5 bases, with 13 bases between the two germline ends. The CDR3 sequence is 14 residues long. Germline CDR1 is SGHTA and CDR2 is FQGNSA. Study-wide points: Vbeta family usage analysis did not detect the pathogenic-like versus bulk difference.

The chain uses TRBV7-2 and TRBJ1-1; D remains unclear. This TCR was recovered from a human patient with juvenile idiopathic arthritis. Some clones in this sample may be carry-over from other donors' samples. The sample consisted of CD4+ T cells from synovial fluid. The CDR3 spells CASSLAHPGTEAFF. The CDR3, as DNA: TGTGCCAGCAGCTTGGCGCACCCCGGGACTGAAGCTTTCTTT.